The rows below give T cell receptor beta chains drawn from one sample of a study of PD-1 blockade in classical Hodgkin lymphoma. The table came from immunoSEQ multiplex PCR; TCRdb's copy has only in-frame clones and leaves some out. Of 45,000 to 60,000 clones listed, about 84% are singletons. Sequenced here: peripheral blood mononuclear cells (PBMCs), sampled at baseline. All receptors derive from a human donor with classical Hodgkin lymphoma. Both conserved end residues are trimmed from each CDR3. A D gene is named only where the DNA matches it firmly.

d_call,j_call,v_call,cdr3_aa
-,TRBJ1-1,TRBV6-5,ASSYYSGPEAF
-,TRBJ2-5,TRBV5-1,ASSLPDQETQY
TRBD2,TRBJ2-1,TRBV4-3,ASSQDRLAGGVDYNEQF
-,TRBJ1-1,TRBV4-3,ASSQGVGSLSLAF
TRBD2,TRBJ2-5,TRBV5-1,ASSQTQSGRQETQY
-,TRBJ2-2,TRBV12-5,ASGSLTGELF
-,TRBJ1-5,TRBV7-9,ASSLDLGNQPQH
-,TRBJ1-1,TRBV5-6,ASSLIGGTEAF
-,TRBJ2-7,TRBV5-8,ASSLPVDEQY
TRBD1,TRBJ2-1,TRBV6-4,ASSSGQGYNEQF
-,TRBJ1-3,TRBV2,ASSAGLVY
TRBD1,TRBJ2-1,TRBV7-8,ASSLAGTGGESSYNEQF
-,TRBJ1-1,TRBV19,ASSGRGSTEAF
TRBD1,TRBJ1-2,TRBV6-1,ASSVEGAGYGYT
-,TRBJ2-3,TRBV21-1,ASSKGPGGRVSTDTQY
-,TRBJ1-4,TRBV2,ASSESGPYEKLF
-,TRBJ1-4,TRBV27,ASSLQVATNEKLF
TRBD1,TRBJ1-4,TRBV11-2,ASSSPGTGGQRVF
-,TRBJ1-6,TRBV30,AWSRYSDSPLH
-,TRBJ2-2,TRBV5-1,ASSFMRGTNTGELF
-,TRBJ1-2,TRBV7-8,ASSFDRMGYT
-,TRBJ1-5,TRBV27,ASSFPPNQPQH
TRBD2,TRBJ2-5,TRBV6-6,ASRLAAPGETQY
-,TRBJ1-2,TRBV4-3,ASSQTGPGAFGYT
-,TRBJ2-7,TRBV7-9,ASSFDPGYYEQY
-,TRBJ2-1,TRBV27,ASSLGRGPYNEQF
TRBD1,TRBJ2-2,TRBV11-3,ASSFWDSSNTGELF
-,TRBJ1-1,TRBV11-3,ASSLDPENTEAF
-,TRBJ2-2,TRBV5-4,ASSLGPTGRRTGELF